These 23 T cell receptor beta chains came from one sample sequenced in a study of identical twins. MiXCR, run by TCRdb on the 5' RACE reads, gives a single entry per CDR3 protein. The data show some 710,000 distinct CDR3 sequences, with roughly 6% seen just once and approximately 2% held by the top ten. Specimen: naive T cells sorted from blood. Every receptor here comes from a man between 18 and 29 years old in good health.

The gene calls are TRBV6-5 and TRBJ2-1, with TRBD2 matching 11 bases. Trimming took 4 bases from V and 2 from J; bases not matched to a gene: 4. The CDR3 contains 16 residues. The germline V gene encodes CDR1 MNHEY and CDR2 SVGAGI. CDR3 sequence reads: CASSFTSGRPYNEQFF. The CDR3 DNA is TGTGCCAGCAGTTTCACTAGCGGGAGACCCTACAATGAGCAGTTCTTC.

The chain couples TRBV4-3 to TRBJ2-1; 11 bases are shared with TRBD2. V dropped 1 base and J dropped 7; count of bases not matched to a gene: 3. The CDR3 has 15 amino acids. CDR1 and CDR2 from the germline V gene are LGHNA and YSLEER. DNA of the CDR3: TGCGCCAGCAGCCAAGGTGTAGCGGGAGGGAATGAGCAGTTCTTC. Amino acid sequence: CASSQGVAGGNEQFF.

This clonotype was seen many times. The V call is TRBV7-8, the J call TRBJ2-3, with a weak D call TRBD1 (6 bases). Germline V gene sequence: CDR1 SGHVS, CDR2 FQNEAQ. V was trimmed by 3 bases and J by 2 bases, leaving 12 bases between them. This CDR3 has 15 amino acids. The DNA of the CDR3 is TGTGCCAGCAGCTTCTTTCAGGGGCTCACAGATACGCAGTATTTT. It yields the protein CASSFFQGLTDTQYF.

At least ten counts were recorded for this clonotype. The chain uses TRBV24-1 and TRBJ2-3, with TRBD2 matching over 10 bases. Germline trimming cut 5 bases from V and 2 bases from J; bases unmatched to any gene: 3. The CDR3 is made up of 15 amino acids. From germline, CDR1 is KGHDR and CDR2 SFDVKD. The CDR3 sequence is CATSGAGGPTDTQYF. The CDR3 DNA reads TGTGCCACCAGTGGAGCGGGAGGGCCCACAGATACGCAGTATTTT.

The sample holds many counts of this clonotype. Here the CDR3 DNA reads TGCGCCAGCAGCCAAGAAGGGCCTTCCCCCTCCTACGAGCAGTACTTC. Residues: CASSQEGPSPSYEQYF. V is TRBV4-3 and J is TRBJ2-7; D call uncertain. Germline V gene lookup returns CDR1 LGHNA and CDR2 YSLEER. Deletions cut 0 bases from V and 0 bases from J, with 12 bases between. This CDR3 comprises 16 residues.

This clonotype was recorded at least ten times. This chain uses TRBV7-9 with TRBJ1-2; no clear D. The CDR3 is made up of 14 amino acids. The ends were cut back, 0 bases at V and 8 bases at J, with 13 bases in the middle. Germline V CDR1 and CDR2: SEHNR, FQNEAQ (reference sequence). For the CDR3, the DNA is TGTGCCAGCAGCTTAGCCGGGGTTATGGGCGGCTACACCTTC. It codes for CASSLAGVMGGYTF.

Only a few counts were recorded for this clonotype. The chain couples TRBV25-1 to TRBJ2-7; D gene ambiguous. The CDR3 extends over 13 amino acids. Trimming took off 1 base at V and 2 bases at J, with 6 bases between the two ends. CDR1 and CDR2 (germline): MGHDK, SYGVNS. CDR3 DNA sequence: TGTGCCAGCAGTGAATTCAAAGCCTACGAGCAGTACTTC. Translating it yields CASSEFKAYEQYF.

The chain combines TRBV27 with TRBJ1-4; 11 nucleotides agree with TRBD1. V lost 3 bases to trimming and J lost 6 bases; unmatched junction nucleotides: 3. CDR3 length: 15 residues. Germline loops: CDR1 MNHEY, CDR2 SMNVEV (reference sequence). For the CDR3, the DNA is TGTGCCAGCAGTTTTGTGGGACAGGGGGATGAAAAACTGTTTTTT. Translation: CASSFVGQGDEKLFF.

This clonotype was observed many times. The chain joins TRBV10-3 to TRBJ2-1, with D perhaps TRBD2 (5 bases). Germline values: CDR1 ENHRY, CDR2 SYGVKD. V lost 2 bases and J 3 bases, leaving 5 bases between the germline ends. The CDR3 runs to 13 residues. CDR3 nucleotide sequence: TGTGCCATCAGTGAGACTAGCTACAATGAGCAGTTCTTC. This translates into CAISETSYNEQFF.

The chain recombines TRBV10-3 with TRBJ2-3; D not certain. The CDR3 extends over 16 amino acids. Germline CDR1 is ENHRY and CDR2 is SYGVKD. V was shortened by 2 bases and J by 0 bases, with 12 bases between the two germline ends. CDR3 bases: TGTGCCATCAGTGAGCGGCCAGCGTCTAGCACAGATACGCAGTATTTT. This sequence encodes CAISERPASSTDTQYF.

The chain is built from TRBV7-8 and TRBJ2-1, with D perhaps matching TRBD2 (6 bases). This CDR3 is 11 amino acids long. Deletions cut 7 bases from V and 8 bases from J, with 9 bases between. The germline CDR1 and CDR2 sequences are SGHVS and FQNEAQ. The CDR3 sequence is CASTWGDEQFF. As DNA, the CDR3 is TGTGCCAGCACTTGGGGGGATGAGCAGTTCTTC. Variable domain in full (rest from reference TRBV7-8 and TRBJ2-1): GAGVSQSPRYKVAKRGQDVALRCDPISGHVSLFWYQQALGQGPEFLTYFQNEAQLDKSGLPSDRFFAERPEGSVSTLKIQRTQQEDSAVYLCASTWGDEQFFGPGTRLTVL.

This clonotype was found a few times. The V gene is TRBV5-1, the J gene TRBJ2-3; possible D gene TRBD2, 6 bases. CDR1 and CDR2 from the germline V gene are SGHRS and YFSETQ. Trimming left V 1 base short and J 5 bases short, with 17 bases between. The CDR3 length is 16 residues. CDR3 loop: CASSLSWREVGDTQYF. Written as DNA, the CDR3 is TGCGCCAGCAGCTTGAGTTGGCGGGAAGTGGGAGATACGCAGTATTTT.

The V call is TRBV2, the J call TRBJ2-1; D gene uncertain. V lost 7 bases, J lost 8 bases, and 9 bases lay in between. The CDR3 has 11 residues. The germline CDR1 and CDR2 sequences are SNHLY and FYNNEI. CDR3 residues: CASIESDEQFF. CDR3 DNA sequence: TGTGCCAGCATAGAGAGTGATGAGCAGTTCTTC.

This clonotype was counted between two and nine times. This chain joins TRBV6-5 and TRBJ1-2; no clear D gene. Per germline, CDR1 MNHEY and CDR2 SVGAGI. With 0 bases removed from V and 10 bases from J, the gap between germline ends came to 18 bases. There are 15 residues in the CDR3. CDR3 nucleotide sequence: TGTGCCAGCAGTTACTCGTTGTCTTTCCTCCCGGTCTACACCTTC. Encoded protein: CASSYSLSFLPVYTF.

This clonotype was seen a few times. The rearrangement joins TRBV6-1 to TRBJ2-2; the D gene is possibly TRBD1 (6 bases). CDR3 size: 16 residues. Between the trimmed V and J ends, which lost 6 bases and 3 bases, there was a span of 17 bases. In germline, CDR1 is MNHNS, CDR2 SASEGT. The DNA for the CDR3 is TGTGCCAGCAGCCAGAGGGGGTGGGTGGACACCGGGGAGCTGTTTTTT. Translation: CASSQRGWVDTGELFF.

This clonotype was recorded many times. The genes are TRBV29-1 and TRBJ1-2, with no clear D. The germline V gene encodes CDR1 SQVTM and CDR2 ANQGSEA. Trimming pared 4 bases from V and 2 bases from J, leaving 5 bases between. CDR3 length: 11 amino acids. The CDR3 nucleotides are TGCAGCGTTGGGTCCAACTATGGCTACACCTTC. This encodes CSVGSNYGYTF.

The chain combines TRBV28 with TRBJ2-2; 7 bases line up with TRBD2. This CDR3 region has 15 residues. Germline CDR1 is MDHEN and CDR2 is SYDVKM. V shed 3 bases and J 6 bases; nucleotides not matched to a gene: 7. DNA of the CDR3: TGTGCCAGCAGTTTCTCCCGCGGGAGCGCCGGGGAGCTGTTTTTT. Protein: CASSFSRGSAGELFF.

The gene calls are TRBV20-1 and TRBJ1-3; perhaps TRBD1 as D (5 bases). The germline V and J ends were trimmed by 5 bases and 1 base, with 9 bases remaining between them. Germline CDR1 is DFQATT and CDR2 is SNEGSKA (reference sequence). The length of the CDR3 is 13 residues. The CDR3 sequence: CSALGASGNTIYF. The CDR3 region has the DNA TGCAGTGCTCTCGGGGCGTCTGGAAACACCATATATTTT.

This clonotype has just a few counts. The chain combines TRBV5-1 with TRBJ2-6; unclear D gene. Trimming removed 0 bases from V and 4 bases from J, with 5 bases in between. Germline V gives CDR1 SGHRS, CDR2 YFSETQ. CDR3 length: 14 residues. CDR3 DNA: TGCGCCAGCAGCTTGGAAGGCGGGGCCAACGTCCTGACTTTC. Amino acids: CASSLEGGANVLTF.

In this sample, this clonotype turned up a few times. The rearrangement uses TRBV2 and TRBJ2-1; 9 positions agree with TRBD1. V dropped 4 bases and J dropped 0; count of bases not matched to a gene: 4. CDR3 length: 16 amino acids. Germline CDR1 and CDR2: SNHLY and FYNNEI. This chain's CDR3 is CASSANRGLSYNEQFF. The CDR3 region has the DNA TGTGCCAGCAGTGCCAACAGGGGGCTCTCCTACAATGAGCAGTTCTTC.

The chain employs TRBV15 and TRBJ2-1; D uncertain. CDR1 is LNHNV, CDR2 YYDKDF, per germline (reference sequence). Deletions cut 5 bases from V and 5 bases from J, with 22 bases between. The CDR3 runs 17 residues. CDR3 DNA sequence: TGTGCCACCAGCCGAAATCCTTTAGAGACCCTCAACAATGAGCAGTTCTTC. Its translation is CATSRNPLETLNNEQFF.

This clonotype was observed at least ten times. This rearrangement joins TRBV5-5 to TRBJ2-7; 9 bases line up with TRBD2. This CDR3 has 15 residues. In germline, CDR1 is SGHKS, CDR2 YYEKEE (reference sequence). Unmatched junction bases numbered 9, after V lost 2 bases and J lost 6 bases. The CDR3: CASSFEVAGVSEQYV. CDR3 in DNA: TGTGCCAGCAGCTTCGAAGTAGCGGGAGTCAGCGAGCAGTACGTC.

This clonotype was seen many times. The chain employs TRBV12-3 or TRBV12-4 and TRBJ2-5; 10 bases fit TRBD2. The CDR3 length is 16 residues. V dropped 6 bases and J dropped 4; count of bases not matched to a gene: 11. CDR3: CASSYQGRLAGETQYF. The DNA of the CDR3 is TGTGCCAGCAGCTACCAGGGGAGACTAGCGGGAGAGACCCAGTACTTC.